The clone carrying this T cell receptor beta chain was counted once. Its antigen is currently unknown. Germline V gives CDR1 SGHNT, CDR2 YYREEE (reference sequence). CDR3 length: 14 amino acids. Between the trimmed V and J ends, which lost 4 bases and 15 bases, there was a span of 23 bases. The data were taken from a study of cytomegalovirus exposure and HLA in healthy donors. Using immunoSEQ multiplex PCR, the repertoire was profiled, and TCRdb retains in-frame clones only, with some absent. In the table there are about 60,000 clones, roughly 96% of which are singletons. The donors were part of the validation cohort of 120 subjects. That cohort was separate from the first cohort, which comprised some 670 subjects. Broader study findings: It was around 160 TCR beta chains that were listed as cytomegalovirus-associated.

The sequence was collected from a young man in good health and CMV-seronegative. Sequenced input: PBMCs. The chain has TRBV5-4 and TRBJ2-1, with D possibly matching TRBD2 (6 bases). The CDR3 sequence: CASSPDSGWKELFF. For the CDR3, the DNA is TGTGCCAGCAGCCCTGACAGCGGGTGGAAGGAGTTGTTCTTC.